These T cell receptor beta chains were read from a single sample in a study of glioma-infiltrating T cells after dendritic cell vaccination. Sequencing was performed with immunoSEQ multiplex PCR; in TCRdb, only in-frame clones are kept and a portion is missing. Of some 30,000 clones in the sample, roughly 90% are singletons; the top ten hold around 2.1%. Material: blood, obtained before dendritic cell vaccination. The receptors shown here come from a human donor with glioblastoma. Each CDR3 is given with its conserved first and last residue. The order of the fields is J gene, clone size, V gene, D gene, CDR3 protein, CDR3 DNA. D genes are given only for firm matches. Some rows have no size entry. The others give once, few or many, or a class for an expanded clone.

>TRBJ1-4|NA|TRBV4-1|NA
CASSSNFGRRTVATNEKLFF
TGCGCCAGCAGCTCGAACTTCGGTCGGAGGACTGTTGCAACTAATGAAAAACTGTTTTTT
>TRBJ1-6|NA|TRBV5-4|NA
CASSFWGAYNSPLHF
TGTGCCAGCAGCTTTTGGGGGGCCTATAATTCACCCCTCCACTTT
>TRBJ2-1|NA|TRBV7-9|NA
CASSGGPGTLSYNEQFF
TGTGCCAGCAGCGGAGGGCCCGGGACTCTCTCCTACAATGAGCAGTTCTTC
>TRBJ2-7|NA|TRBV4-2|NA
CASSQDTASRGSERF
TGTGCCAGCAGCCAAGATACAGCGAGTAGAGGGAGCGAACGTTTC
>TRBJ2-5|once|TRBV5-4|NA
CASSLLHPGGPQYF
TGTGCCAGCAGCTTGTTACACCCAGGTGGCCCCCAGTACTTC
>TRBJ1-6|NA|TRBV5-1|NA
CASRLSGYSNSPLHF
TGCGCCAGCAGGCTATCAGGGTACTCTAATTCACCCCTCCACTTT
>TRBJ1-1|NA|TRBV19|TRBD1
CASRGQVTGEAFF
TGTGCCAGCCGGGGACAGGTGACCGGAGAAGCTTTCTTT
>TRBJ1-4|NA|TRBV7-2|NA
CASSLGGDSEKLFF
TGTGCCAGCAGCTTAGGGGGAGATAGTGAAAAACTGTTTTTT
>TRBJ1-3|NA|TRBV6-1|NA
CASSGRGKAGNTIYF
TGTGCCAGCAGTGGGCGGGGGAAGGCTGGAAACACCATATATTTT
>TRBJ2-1|few|TRBV2|TRBD2
CATSFHLLAGGVHEQFF
TGTGCCACATCATTCCATTTACTAGCGGGGGGGGTGCATGAGCAGTTCTTC
>TRBJ1-5|once|TRBV6-1|NA
CASNVVQANNQPQHF
TGTGCCAGCAATGTGGTACAGGCGAACAATCAGCCCCAGCATTTT
>TRBJ1-5|NA|TRBV6-1|TRBD1
CASRPGTVSNQPQHF
TGTGCCAGCAGGCCAGGGACAGTTTCCAATCAGCCCCAGCATTTT
>TRBJ2-1|once|TRBV4-2|NA
CASSQPPLRDEQFF
TGTGCCAGCAGCCAACCCCCTCTCAGGGATGAGCAGTTCTTC
>TRBJ1-3|NA|TRBV9|NA
CASSPTVSGNTIYF
TGTGCCAGCAGCCCGACAGTCTCTGGAAACACCATATATTTT
>TRBJ2-3|NA|TRBV10-1|TRBD2
CASSEGMPGRADTQYF
TGCGCCAGCAGTGAAGGTATGCCGGGGAGGGCAGATACGCAGTATTTT
>TRBJ2-7|NA|TRBV20-1|TRBD1
CSANRGGEQYF
TGCAGTGCGAACAGGGGCGGCGAGCAGTACTTC
>TRBJ2-1|NA|TRBV27|TRBD2
CASSTGLPSYNEQFF
TGTGCCAGCAGTACGGGACTACCGTCCTACAATGAGCAGTTCTTC
>TRBJ2-5|NA|TRBV2|NA
CASSEEGLRQETQYF
TGTGCCAGCAGTGAAGAGGGACTCCGCCAAGAGACCCAGTACTTC
>TRBJ2-3|NA|TRBV5-1|TRBD2
CASSPSGTSLDTQYF
TGCGCCAGCAGCCCTTCCGGGACTAGCCTCGATACGCAGTATTTT
>TRBJ1-5|NA|TRBV6-1|NA
CASSEGGGPQPQHF
TGTGCCAGCAGTGAAGGGGGGGGGCCTCAGCCCCAGCATTTT
>TRBJ1-1|NA|TRBV6-5|NA
CAISNEATGNTEAFF
TGTGCCATCAGTAACGAAGCGACAGGTAACACTGAAGCTTTCTTT
>TRBJ2-7|NA|TRBV4-2|TRBD2
CASSQETAGGPYEQYF
TGTGCCAGCAGCCAAGAAACAGCGGGGGGGCCCTACGAGCAGTACTTC
>TRBJ2-7|NA|TRBV30|NA
CAWSVGGEQYF
TGTGCCTGGAGTGTAGGCGGCGAGCAGTACTTC
>TRBJ2-5|NA|TRBV2|NA
CASSGIEVETQYF
TGTGCCAGCAGTGGAATTGAGGTAGAGACCCAGTACTTC
>TRBJ1-3|NA|TRBV7-2|TRBD1
CASNGQGARGNTIYF
TGTGCCAGCAATGGACAGGGGGCGCGAGGAAACACCATATATTTT
>TRBJ2-7|once|TRBV11-1|TRBD1
CASSARNRGYEQYF
TGTGCCAGCAGCGCCCGGAACAGGGGTTACGAGCAGTACTTC
>TRBJ1-1|NA|TRBV5-4|NA
CASSPPPSGYTEAFF
TGTGCCAGCTCTCCTCCCCCTAGCGGATACACTGAAGCTTTCTTT
>TRBJ1-3|NA|TRBV12-5|NA
CASGLDGGGLVGGGNTIYF
TGTGCTAGTGGTTTGGACGGTGGAGGTCTGGTTGGTGGTGGAAACACCATATATTTT
>TRBJ2-7|NA|TRBV5-1|TRBD2
CASSLGVTSVAEQYF
TGCGCCAGCAGCTTGGGTGTGACTAGCGTTGCCGAGCAGTACTTC
>TRBJ2-4|NA|TRBV19|TRBD2
CASSGFSGGDGKNIQYF
TGTGCCAGTAGTGGGTTTAGCGGGGGAGATGGCAAAAACATTCAGTACTTC
>TRBJ1-5|NA|TRBV4-1|NA
CASSPGVNQPLHF
TGCGCCAGCAGCCCGGGGGTCAATCAGCCCCTGCATTTT
>TRBJ1-5|few|TRBV2|NA
CASSEGAGRGQPQHF
TGTGCCAGCAGTGAAGGGGCAGGAAGGGGTCAGCCCCAGCATTTT
>TRBJ2-1|NA|TRBV7-2|TRBD2
CASSRLAGGPDEQFF
TGTGCCAGCAGCCGGCTTGCGGGGGGGCCCGATGAGCAGTTCTTC
>TRBJ2-3|NA|TRBV6-6|NA
CASSPSFFTDTQYF
TGTGCCAGCAGTCCTAGCTTCTTCACAGATACGCAGTATTTT
>TRBJ2-1|NA|TRBV4-1|NA
CASSPHGGPHNEQFF
TGCGCCAGCAGCCCCCACGGAGGCCCCCACAATGAGCAGTTCTTC
>TRBJ1-1|NA|TRBV5-1|NA
CASSLGGVDTEAFF
TGCGCCAGCAGCTTGGGGGGGGTGGACACTGAAGCTTTCTTT
>TRBJ2-1|once|TRBV11-3|TRBD2
CASSLVGTSGLSEQFF
TGTGCCAGCAGCTTAGTTGGGACTAGCGGGTTATCTGAGCAGTTCTTC
>TRBJ2-7|NA|TRBV20-1|NA
CPVTRGYEQYF
TGTCCAGTTACACGGGGGTACGAGCAGTACTTC
>TRBJ2-7|NA|TRBV12-5|TRBD1
CASGQGQSYEQYF
TGTGCTAGCGGACAGGGGCAATCCTACGAGCAGTACTTC
>TRBJ2-7|NA|TRBV2|NA
CASRTGGTRPYEQYF
TGTGCCAGCAGGACAGGTGGTACAAGACCCTACGAGCAGTACTTC
>TRBJ2-6|NA|TRBV5-1|NA
CASSRTTGSGANVLTF
TGCGCCAGCAGCCGAACTACAGGGTCCGGGGCCAACGTCCTGACTTTC
>TRBJ2-1|NA|TRBV10-1|TRBD2
CASSNSGEYNEQFF
TGCGCCAGCAGCAACAGCGGGGAATACAATGAGCAGTTCTTC
>TRBJ2-6|NA|TRBV19|TRBD1
CASSTRQGAPGANVLTF
TGTGCCAGTAGTACCCGACAGGGGGCCCCTGGGGCCAACGTCCTGACTTTC
>TRBJ1-2|NA|TRBV6-5|NA
CASSYGEGRGYGYTF
TGTGCCAGCAGTTATGGTGAAGGCAGGGGCTATGGCTACACCTTC
>TRBJ2-7|once|TRBV7-2|TRBD2
CASSAIGRAGSYEQYF
TGTGCCAGCAGCGCGATAGGGCGAGCGGGGAGCTACGAGCAGTACTTC
>TRBJ2-3|NA|TRBV29-1|NA
CSVETRARGTDTQYF
TGCAGCGTTGAAACCCGGGCGCGGGGCACAGATACGCAGTATTTT
>TRBJ1-6|NA|TRBV9|NA
CASSVEARANSPLHF
TGTGCCAGCAGCGTAGAGGCCAGGGCGAATTCACCCCTCCACTTT
>TRBJ1-6|once|TRBV7-8|TRBD1
CASSSRQGLNSPLHF
TGTGCCAGCAGCTCTCGACAGGGCCTCAATTCACCCCTCCACTTT
>TRBJ1-2|NA|TRBV5-5|NA
CASSPTDNTNYGYTF
TGTGCCAGCAGCCCCACGGACAACACTAACTATGGCTACACCTTC
>TRBJ2-7|NA|TRBV7-6|TRBD2
CASSILTSGGAGEQYF
TGTGCCAGCAGCATACTGACTAGCGGGGGGGCCGGGGAGCAGTACTTC
>TRBJ1-4|NA|TRBV7-9|NA
CASSLGQGATNEKLFF
TGTGCCAGCAGCTTAGGGCAGGGCGCAACTAATGAAAAACTGTTTTTT
>TRBJ1-4|NA|TRBV18|NA
CASSPKGLLNEKLFF
TGTGCCAGCTCACCCAAGGGACTGCTTAATGAAAAACTGTTTTTT
>TRBJ2-5|NA|TRBV30|TRBD1
CAWRRQGVQETQYF
TGTGCCTGGAGGAGACAGGGGGTTCAAGAGACCCAGTACTTC
>TRBJ2-3|NA|TRBV4-2|TRBD2
CASSPRGRGTDTQYF
TGTGCCAGCAGCCCCCGAGGGAGGGGCACAGATACGCAGTATTTT
>TRBJ2-7|NA|TRBV18|TRBD2
CASSTGTSGSYEQYF
TGTGCCAGCTCTACCGGGACTAGCGGCTCCTACGAGCAGTACTTC
>TRBJ1-3|NA|TRBV7-2|NA
CASSLGGGFSGNTIYF
TGTGCCAGCAGCTTAGGAGGGGGATTCTCTGGAAACACCATATATTTT
>TRBJ1-2|once|TRBV23-1|NA
CASSQFQDYGYTF
TGCGCCAGCAGTCAATTCCAGGACTATGGCTACACCTTC